Listed below are T cell receptor beta chains from one sample, sequenced in a study of cytomegalovirus exposure and HLA in healthy donors. Profiling relied on immunoSEQ multiplex PCR, and the TCRdb table lists in-frame clones only, not all of them. The sample has about 160,000 clones, around four fifths seen once; the top ten hold 1.3%. Sequencing was carried out using PBMCs. Receptors originate from a man aged 25-45 years in good health and CMV-seronegative. Each CDR3 is given with its conserved first and last residue. D genes are given only for firm matches. Not all rows give a size; the values are once, few, many and, for expanded clones, a class.

>TRBJ1-2|.|TRBV28|.
CASSVRGGYTF
TGTGCCAGCAGTGTCAGGGGTGGCTACACCTTC
>TRBJ1-5|.|TRBV5-1|.
CASTLDGRAGQPQHF
TGCGCCAGCACCTTAGACGGGAGGGCGGGTCAGCCCCAGCATTTT
>TRBJ2-5|.|TRBV9|.
CASSVTGTETQYF
TGTGCCAGCAGCGTAACAGGGACAGAGACCCAGTACTTC
>TRBJ2-5|.|TRBV10-3|.
CAITRDFQETQYF
TGTGCCATCACTCGGGACTTCCAAGAGACCCAGTACTTC
>TRBJ2-1|.|TRBV27|.
CASNTRGNEQFF
TGTGCCAGCAACACCCGGGGCAATGAGCAGTTCTTC
>TRBJ2-7|TRBD1|TRBV19|.
CASSPGDRPYYEQYF
TGTGCCAGTAGTCCAGGGGACAGGCCGTACTACGAGCAGTACTTC
>TRBJ2-1|.|TRBV20-1|.
CSAGPRHEQFF
TGCAGTGCCGGTCCCAGGCACGAGCAGTTCTTC
>TRBJ2-1|.|TRBV10-1|.
CASSENRPDNEQFF
TGCGCCAGCAGTGAGAACCGCCCGGACAATGAGCAGTTCTTC
>TRBJ1-4|.|TRBV30|.
CAWSGRFATNEKLFF
TGTGCCTGGAGTGGCAGATTTGCAACTAATGAAAAACTGTTTTTT
>TRBJ2-3|.|TRBV5-6|once
CASSPLETDTQYF
TGTGCCAGCAGCCCCCTGGAGACAGATACGCAGTATTTT
>TRBJ2-5|TRBD2|TRBV7-2|few
CASSLVGTSGGTQETQYF
TGTGCCAGCAGCTTAGTAGGGACTAGCGGGGGGACTCAAGAGACCCAGTACTTC
>TRBJ2-3|TRBD2|TRBV4-3|.
CASSLSGGATDTQYF
TGCGCCAGCAGCCTTAGCGGGGGGGCCACAGATACGCAGTATTTT
>TRBJ1-1|.|TRBV30|few
CAWSWYREGSEAFF
TGTGCCTGGAGTTGGTACAGGGAAGGGTCTGAAGCTTTCTTT
>TRBJ2-7|TRBD2|TRBV7-9|.
CASSLVASGAYEQYF
TGTGCCAGCAGCTTAGTAGCTAGCGGAGCCTACGAGCAGTACTTC
>TRBJ2-6|.|TRBV19|.
CASSIVLLSGANVLTF
TGTGCCAGTAGTATAGTACTTCTCTCTGGGGCCAACGTCCTGACTTTC
>TRBJ2-7|TRBD1|TRBV29-1|.
CSVLTRGRTGGHEQYF
TGCAGCGTTCTCACGCGGGGGAGGACAGGGGGCCACGAGCAGTACTTC
>TRBJ2-7|TRBD1|TRBV10-1|.
CASSRTGDSYEQYF
TGCGCCAGCAGTAGGACAGGGGACTCCTACGAGCAGTACTTC
>TRBJ2-7|TRBD1|TRBV14|.
CASSQETGQGKRDPTSYEQYF
TGTGCCAGCAGCCAAGAAACCGGACAGGGAAAACGGGACCCGACCTCCTACGAGCAGTACTTC
>TRBJ2-2|.|TRBV14|few
CASSQGGVAGELFF
TGTGCCAGCAGCCAAGGGGGCGTGGCCGGGGAGCTGTTTTTT
>TRBJ2-5|TRBD2|TRBV5-1|.
CASGLAGGETQYF
TGCGCCAGCGGGTTAGCGGGAGGGGAGACCCAGTACTTC
>TRBJ1-5|TRBD1|TRBV7-6|.
CASSPTGDQPQHF
TGTGCCAGCAGCCCGACAGGGGATCAGCCCCAGCATTTT
>TRBJ2-2|.|TRBV30|few
CAWSGPGQATGELFF
TGTGCCTGGAGTGGACCGGGACAAGCCACCGGGGAGCTGTTTTTT
>TRBJ1-5|.|TRBV4-3|.
CASSQNRESNQPQHF
TGCGCCAGCAGCCAAAACAGGGAGAGCAATCAGCCCCAGCATTTT
>TRBJ2-4|.|TRBV4-1|.
CASSQLGGKNIQYF
TGCGCCAGCAGCCAACTAGGGGGCAAAAACATTCAGTACTTC
>TRBJ2-1|TRBD1|TRBV7-3|.
CASSARGQDNEQFF
TGTGCCAGCAGCGCTAGGGGACAGGACAATGAGCAGTTCTTC
>TRBJ2-4|.|TRBV4-3|.
CASSQDRGAGDIQYF
TGCGCCAGCAGCCAAGATCGGGGGGCTGGGGACATTCAGTACTTC
>TRBJ2-1|.|TRBV30|.
CAYSLGALQFF
TGTGCCTACTCGTTGGGGGCTTTGCAGTTCTTC
>TRBJ2-4|.|TRBV7-2|.
CASSFEGLNIQYF
TGTGCCAGCAGCTTTGAGGGTCTCAACATTCAGTACTTC
>TRBJ1-4|.|TRBV4-3|.
CASTPRRLGLNEKLFF
TGCGCCAGCACTCCTCGACGCCTGGGGCTTAATGAAAAACTGTTTTTT
>TRBJ1-5|TRBD1|TRBV4-1|.
CASSPRGQGAHQPQHF
TGCGCCAGCAGCCCCCGAGGACAGGGGGCACATCAGCCCCAGCATTTT
>TRBJ2-1|TRBD2|TRBV4-3|once
CASSQDISGSSYNEQFF
TGCGCCAGCAGCCAAGATATTAGCGGGAGCTCCTACAATGAGCAGTTCTTC
>TRBJ2-7|TRBD1|TRBV5-6|.
CASSLEPGGSYEQYF
TGTGCCAGCAGCTTGGAGCCAGGGGGCTCCTACGAGCAGTACTTC
>TRBJ1-1|.|TRBV10-3|.
CAIKSAGGMNTEAFF
TGTGCCATCAAATCGGCGGGCGGAATGAACACTGAAGCTTTCTTT
>TRBJ1-6|.|TRBV30|.
CAWRPSGNYSPLHF
TGTGCCTGGAGACCTTCAGGGAATTATTCACCCCTCCACTTT
>TRBJ2-7|.|TRBV2|.
CASRRGISYEQYF
TGTGCCAGCAGAAGGGGGATCTCCTACGAGCAGTACTTC
>TRBJ2-3|TRBD2|TRBV14|.
CASKSGVYTDTQYF
TGTGCCAGCAAGAGCGGGGTATACACAGATACGCAGTATTTT
>TRBJ2-3|TRBD2|TRBV7-2|.
CASSPPSGKVEFYF
TGTGCCAGCAGCCCCCCTAGCGGTAAAGTCGAATTCTATTTT
>TRBJ2-5|TRBD2|TRBV9|.
CASSPGRGGGQETQYF
TGTGCCAGCAGCCCCGGTCGTGGCGGGGGGCAAGAGACCCAGTACTTC
>TRBJ2-7|.|TRBV30|.
CAWSVGGEQYF
TGTGCCTGGAGTGTAGGGGGTGAGCAGTACTTC
>TRBJ1-2|.|TRBV7-9|.
CASSLISGYGYTF
TGTGCCAGCAGCTTAATCTCGGGGTATGGCTACACCTTC
>TRBJ2-7|TRBD2|TRBV5-8|few
CASSFSGTSGGTVIYEQYF
TGTGCCAGCAGTTTTTCCGGGACTAGCGGGGGAACCGTTATCTACGAGCAGTACTTC
>TRBJ1-3|.|TRBV30|few
CAWSRDRSSGNTIYF
TGTGCCTGGAGCCGTGACAGGAGCTCTGGAAACACCATATATTTT
>TRBJ2-4|.|TRBV6-1|.
CASSDRGWNIQYF
TGTGCCAGCAGTGATCGGGGGTGGAACATTCAGTACTTC
>TRBJ2-7|TRBD1|TRBV10-2|.
CASSLTGTGRIFNYEQYF
TGCGCCAGCAGCCTTACCGGGACAGGGCGAATCTTCAACTACGAGCAGTACTTC
>TRBJ2-2|TRBD2|TRBV5-1|.
CASSAQWSGSRTGELFF
TGCGCCAGCAGCGCCCAGTGGAGCGGGAGTCGTACCGGGGAGCTGTTTTTT
>TRBJ2-5|.|TRBV5-1|few
CASRQVPAQETQYF
TGCGCCAGCAGGCAGGTACCGGCGCAAGAGACCCAGTACTTC
>TRBJ2-7|.|TRBV27|.
CASSLVGAPNEQYF
TGTGCCAGCAGTTTAGTGGGGGCCCCCAACGAGCAGTACTTC
>TRBJ2-2|TRBD1|TRBV6-1|few
CASSEGTGDTGELFF
TGTGCCAGCAGTGAGGGGACAGGGGACACCGGGGAGCTGTTTTTT
>TRBJ1-3|TRBD1|TRBV19|few
CASTLGTVTGGNTIYF
TGTGCCAGTACCCTTGGGACAGTGACTGGGGGAAACACCATATATTTT
>TRBJ2-5|TRBD1|TRBV11-3|.
CASSARTGGMETQYF
TGTGCCAGCAGCGCCAGGACAGGGGGAATGGAGACCCAGTACTTC
>TRBJ2-1|TRBD1|TRBV7-7|.
CASSQPGQGANEQFF
TGTGCTAGCAGCCAACCGGGACAGGGAGCCAATGAGCAGTTCTTC
>TRBJ2-1|TRBD1|TRBV27|.
CASSLQGAREQFF
TGTGCCAGCAGTTTACAGGGGGCGCGTGAGCAGTTCTTC
>TRBJ2-2|.|TRBV11-2|.
CASSLFRGSNTGELFF
TGTGCCAGCAGCTTATTTCGCGGGTCGAACACCGGGGAGCTGTTTTTT
>TRBJ1-3|.|TRBV7-3|.
CASSLGAGGTIYF
TGTGCCAGCAGCTTAGGAGCGGGAGGCACCATATATTTT
>TRBJ2-3|.|TRBV9|.
CASSLTDTQYF
TGTGCCAGCAGCCTCACAGATACGCAGTATTTT